The 23 T cell receptor beta chains below come from one sample, sequenced in a study of blood T cells in healthy people across ages. Next came a second PCR, run for roughly 7 to 12 cycles, which used a sample-barcoded 5' primer along with a J-beta primer mix. A single record per CDR3 protein comes from TCRdb applying MiXCR to the 5' RACE reads. The sample contains about 580,000 distinct CDR3 sequences, around half of which appear only once. The sample comprised blood. The receptors were sampled from an elderly man in good health.

The chain employs TRBV20-1 and TRBJ1-4; a possible D gene is TRBD1 (5 bases). CDR1 is DFQATT, CDR2 SNEGSKA, per germline (reference sequence). CDR3 length: 15 residues. Trimming pared 1 base from V and 3 bases from J, leaving 12 bases between. In DNA form, the CDR3 reads TGCAGTGCTAGAGCAACAGGAAGGGCTAATGAAAAACTGTTTTTT. It is translated as CSARATGRANEKLFF.

The chain employs TRBV2 and TRBJ2-7; the match to TRBD2 covers 8 bases. The germline CDR1 and CDR2 sequences are SNHLY and FYNNEI. This CDR3 region has 16 residues. Germline trimming cut 1 base from V and 5 bases from J; bases unmatched to any gene: 10. For the CDR3, the DNA is TGTGCCAGCAGTGAAGTCATCGGGGGGGCGCCCCACGAGCAGTACTTC. Its protein product is CASSEVIGGAPHEQYF.

The V and J genes are TRBV5-1 and TRBJ2-7; 8 bases are shared with TRBD1. Germline CDR1 is SGHRS and CDR2 is YFSETQ. The V and J ends lost 4 bases and 7 bases, in that order; junction bases with no gene match: 7. The CDR3 is 13 amino acids. The CDR3 nucleotides read TGCGCCAGCAGCCCCACAGGGGGGCGGGAGCAGTACTTC. It specifies CASSPTGGREQYF.

J is TRBJ1-4 and V is TRBV7-9, with a possible D match to TRBD1 (6 bases). V was pared by 5 bases and J by 0 bases, with 10 bases between. Per germline, CDR1 SEHNR and CDR2 FQNEAQ (reference sequence). The CDR3 is made up of 15 amino acids. Here the CDR3 DNA reads TGTGCCAGCAGCCTCAGGACAGCAACTAATGAAAAACTGTTTTTT. Its translation is CASSLRTATNEKLFF.

This chain uses TRBV7-2 with TRBJ2-1; maybe TRBD2 (7 bases). V was cut by 1 base and J by 5 bases, with 18 bases left in between. The length of the CDR3 is 17 residues. Germline CDR1 SGHTA, CDR2 FQGNSA. The CDR3 nucleotides read TGTGCCAGCAGCTTAGGGGGCGGGGGCGACCCTGACAATGAGCAGTTCTTC. This translates into CASSLGGGGDPDNEQFF.

At least ten counts were recorded for this clonotype. The chain employs TRBV6-5 and TRBJ2-1, with TRBD2 matching over 10 bases. The CDR3 contains 15 residues. The germline CDR1 and CDR2 sequences are MNHEY and SVGAGI. Trimming removed 4 bases from V and 8 bases from J; junction bases left unmatched: 8. This CDR3 is CASSSSGRASDEQFF. In DNA, the CDR3 is TGTGCCAGCAGTTCCAGCGGGAGGGCCTCGGATGAGCAGTTCTTC.

The genes are TRBV21-1 and TRBJ2-7; TRBD2 is the table's D call, not checked against the DNA. TRBV21-1 is a recognized pseudogene. CDR3 length equals 15 residues. The CDR3 protein is CASSKATSGHYEQYF. CDR3 coding DNA: TGTGCCAGCAGCAAAGCGACTAGCGGACACTACGAGCAGTACTTC.

The chain couples TRBV20-1 to TRBJ1-2; D might be TRBD1 (5 bases). Between the trimmed V and J ends, which lost 6 bases and 5 bases, there was a span of 19 bases. Germline V gives CDR1 DFQATT, CDR2 SNEGSKA (reference sequence). The CDR3 runs to 14 residues. CDR3 residues: CSAREGGVRYGYTF. The CDR3 DNA reads TGCAGTGCCCGCGAGGGAGGGGTGAGGTATGGCTACACCTTC.

In its sample, this clonotype was seen once. V is TRBV12-3 or TRBV12-4 and J is TRBJ1-1; D is uncertain. CDR3 length equals 14 residues. V lost 7 bases, J lost 0 bases, and 12 bases lay in between. The CDR3 sequence is CASTTSGVNTEAFF. For the CDR3, the DNA is TGTGCCAGCACCACAAGTGGGGTGAACACTGAAGCTTTCTTT.

This clonotype appeared a few times. The chain is built from TRBV20-1 and TRBJ1-2; TRBD1 matches at 7 bases. Germline values: CDR1 DFQATT, CDR2 SNEGSKA (reference sequence). The CDR3 spans 13 residues. Germline trimming cut 6 bases from V and 8 bases from J; bases unmatched to any gene: 12. The CDR3: CSAGQVGVWGYTF. CDR3 nucleotide sequence: TGCAGTGCCGGACAGGTCGGAGTTTGGGGCTACACCTTC.

The rearrangement links TRBV5-5 to TRBJ1-3; D gene uncertain. The CDR3 runs to 13 residues. The ends were cut back, 3 bases at V and 4 bases at J, with 8 bases in the middle. The germline V gene encodes CDR1 SGHKS and CDR2 YYEKEE (reference sequence). The CDR3 region is CASSSPSGNTIYF. The CDR3 bases are TGTGCCAGCAGCTCACCGAGCGGAAACACCATATATTTT. Supplemented by reference TRBV5-5 and TRBJ1-3, the full variable domain reads DAGVTQSPTHLIKTRGQQVTLRCSPISGHKSVSWYQQVLGQGPQFIFQYYEKEERGRGNFPDRFSARQFPNYSSELNVNALLLGDSALYLCASSSPSGNTIYFGEGSWLTVV.

This clonotype was seen a handful of times. The chain is built from TRBV28 and TRBJ2-3, with D perhaps assigned TRBD1 or TRBD2 (5 bases each). V shed 8 bases and J shed 2 bases, with 8 bases lying between them. The CDR3 is 12 residues long. Germline assignment: CDR1 MDHEN and CDR2 SYDVKM. The CDR3 DNA is TGTGCCAGCGGGGGTAACACAGATACGCAGTATTTT. Its protein product is CASGGNTDTQYF.

The chain combines TRBV2 with TRBJ1-4; D is ambiguous. This CDR3 spans 13 amino acids. In germline, CDR1 is SNHLY, CDR2 FYNNEI. Trimming shortened V by 7 bases and J by 4 bases, and 10 bases separated the two germline ends. The CDR3 protein is CASILTVNEKLFF. The CDR3 coding sequence is TGTGCCAGCATCCTTACTGTTAATGAAAAACTGTTTTTT. Supplemented by reference TRBV2 and TRBJ1-4, the full variable domain reads EPEVTQTPSHQVTQMGQEVILRCVPISNHLYFYWYRQILGQKVEFLVSFYNNEISEKSEIFDDQFSVERPDGSNFTLKIRSTKLEDSAMYFCASILTVNEKLFFGSGTQLSVL.

This clonotype showed up many times. The chain joins TRBV6-5 to TRBJ2-3; no definite D call. The length of the CDR3 is 14 residues. The V end lost 2 bases, the J end lost 6 bases, and 12 bases lay between the germline ends. The germline CDR1 and CDR2 sequences are MNHEY and SVGAGI. CDR3 sequence: CASSYRAVVDTQYF. The CDR3 DNA reads TGTGCCAGCAGTTACAGGGCGGTGGTGGATACGCAGTATTTT.

Comments on this clonotype: The junction differs from germline at one of its ends, possibly a read error. The CDR3 DNA reads as TGTGCTAGCAGTAGGCTGGGGAGCTCCTACAATGAGCAGTTCTTC. This codes for CASSRLGSSYNEQFF. The chain uses TRBV7-7 and TRBJ2-1; D is possibly TRBD2 (5 bases). This CDR3 is 15 amino acids long. Germline values: CDR1 SSHAT, CDR2 FNYEAQ (reference sequence).

V and J are TRBV9 and TRBJ2-4, with D possibly matching TRBD1 (5 bases). Germline-derived CDR1 and CDR2 are SGDLS and YYNGEE. The CDR3 sequence is 17 residues long. V lost 0 bases and J 1 base, leaving 14 bases between the germline ends. The CDR3 DNA is TGTGCCAGCAGCGTAGGTCCAGGGCCCTCTGCCAAAAACATTCAGTACTTC. It codes for CASSVGPGPSAKNIQYF.

The chain joins TRBV6-2 or TRBV6-3 to TRBJ2-4, with 9 bases identical to TRBD1. The end of the DNA is better explained by TRBJ2-7, so the J call may be wrong. This CDR3 is built from 16 residues. Germline V gene lookup returns CDR1 MNHEY and CDR2 SVGEGT. The CDR3 DNA follows: TGTGCCAGCAGTACGGACAGGGGACCCCTCGCCTACGAGCAGTACTTC. It is translated as CASSTDRGPLAYEQYF.

This clonotype was observed many times. The chain has TRBV20-1 and TRBJ2-2; D possibly uses TRBD1 or TRBD2 (5 bases each). This CDR3 spans 14 amino acids. CDR1 DFQATT and CDR2 SNEGSKA come from the germline V gene (reference sequence). V lost 0 bases to trimming and J lost 7 bases, with 12 bases between them. The CDR3 coding sequence is TGCAGTGCTAGAGACCGAGGGGCGAACGGGGAGCTGTTTTTT. This sequence encodes CSARDRGANGELFF.

J is TRBJ2-3 and V is TRBV20-1, with D maybe TRBD1 (5 bases). Germline V gene lookup returns CDR1 DFQATT and CDR2 SNEGSKA (reference sequence). The CDR3 is 14 amino acids. V was shortened by 3 bases and J by 0 bases, with 10 bases between the two germline ends. The CDR3 is CSASLRESTDTQYF. The CDR3 DNA reads as TGCAGTGCTAGTCTCAGGGAAAGCACAGATACGCAGTATTTT.

This chain uses TRBV10-3 with TRBJ2-7, with D perhaps TRBD1 (7 bases). The better agreement between TRBJ2-4 and the DNA end casts doubt on the J call. The CDR3 runs 12 residues. Germline V gene data show CDR1 as ENHRY and CDR2 as SYGVKD. The chain's CDR3 is CAISARGDIQYF. The DNA of the CDR3 is TGTGCCATCAGCGCCAGGGGGGACATTCAGTACTTC.

V and J are TRBV27 and TRBJ2-7, with D perhaps TRBD1 or TRBD2 (5 bases each). Germline lookup yields CDR1 MNHEY and CDR2 SMNVEV (reference sequence). The CDR3 loop spans 12 amino acids. V shed 3 bases and J shed 7 bases, with 10 bases lying between them. The DNA for the CDR3 is TGTGCCAGCAGTTTTGTGAGGGGAGAGCAGTACTTC. It encodes CASSFVRGEQYF.

This rearrangement joins TRBV7-2 to TRBJ2-3; 8 nucleotides align to TRBD1. Unmatched junction bases numbered 8, after V lost 2 bases and J lost 4 bases. CDR3 length: 16 amino acids. Germline V gene data show CDR1 as SGHTA and CDR2 as FQGNSA. This CDR3 reads CASSLFGAGGPDTQYF. The CDR3 bases are TGTGCCAGCAGCTTATTCGGGGCAGGGGGCCCAGATACGCAGTATTTT.

This chain joins TRBV20-1 and TRBJ2-3, with 7 bases fitting TRBD2. Germline V lookup: CDR1 DFQATT, CDR2 SNEGSKA (reference sequence). The CDR3 runs to 16 residues. V was pared by 0 bases and J by 4 bases, with 10 bases of the junction left unmatched. Here the CDR3 reads CSARDRGGRGPDTQYF. For the CDR3, the DNA is TGCAGTGCTAGAGATCGGGGCGGGAGAGGACCAGATACGCAGTATTTT.